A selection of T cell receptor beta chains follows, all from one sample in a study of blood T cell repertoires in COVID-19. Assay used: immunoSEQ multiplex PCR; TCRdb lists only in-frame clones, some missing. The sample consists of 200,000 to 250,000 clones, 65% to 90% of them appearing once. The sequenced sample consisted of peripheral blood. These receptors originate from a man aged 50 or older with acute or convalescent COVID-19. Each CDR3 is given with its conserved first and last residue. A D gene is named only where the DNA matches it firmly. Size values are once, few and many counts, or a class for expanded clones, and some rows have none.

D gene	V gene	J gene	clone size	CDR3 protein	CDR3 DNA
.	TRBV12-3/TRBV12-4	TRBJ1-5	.	CASSLVQGQPQHF	TGTGCCAGCAGCCTGGTCCAGGGTCAGCCCCAGCATTTT
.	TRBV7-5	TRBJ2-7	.	CVRSSHRDRLYEQYF	TGTGTCAGAAGCTCCCACCGGGACAGACTTTACGAGCAGTACTTC
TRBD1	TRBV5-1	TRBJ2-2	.	CASSLAGGQVGTGELFF	TGCGCCAGCAGCTTGGCCGGGGGACAGGTTGGCACCGGGGAGCTGTTTTTT
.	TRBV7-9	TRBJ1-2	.	CASTGDSYGYTF	TGTGCCAGCACCGGGGACTCCTATGGCTACACCTTC
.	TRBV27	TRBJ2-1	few	CASSPRTATYNEQFF	TGTGCCAGCAGTCCCCGGACAGCCACCTACAATGAGCAGTTCTTC
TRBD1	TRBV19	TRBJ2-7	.	CASSPGQAFEQYF	TGTGCCAGTAGTCCCGGACAGGCCTTTGAGCAGTACTTC
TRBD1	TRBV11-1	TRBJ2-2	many	CASSPTGGGTGELFF	TGTGCCAGCAGCCCGACAGGGGGTGGAACCGGGGAGCTGTTTTTT
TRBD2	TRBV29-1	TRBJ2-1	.	CSVVASGARLRVEGQFF	TGCAGCGTTGTGGCTAGCGGGGCCAGGCTGCGAGTGGAAGGGCAGTTCTTC
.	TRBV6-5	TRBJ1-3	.	CASIQSQGYGNTIYF	TGTGCCAGCATTCAAAGTCAGGGTTACGGAAACACCATATATTTT
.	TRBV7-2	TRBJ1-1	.	CASSPQGRLNTEAFF	TGTGCCAGCAGCCCTCAGGGCAGATTGAACACTGAAGCTTTCTTT
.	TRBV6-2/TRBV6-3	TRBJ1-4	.	CASSYLAAANEKLFF	TGTGCCAGCAGTTACCTGGCGGCGGCTAATGAAAAACTGTTTTTT
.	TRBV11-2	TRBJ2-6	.	CASSSDRPTRSGANVLTF	TGTGCCAGCAGCTCTGACAGGCCCACACGCTCTGGGGCCAACGTCCTGACTTTC
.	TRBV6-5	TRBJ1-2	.	CASSYSTYYGYTF	TGTGCCAGCAGTTACTCAACTTACTATGGCTACACCTTC
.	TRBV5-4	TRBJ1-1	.	CASSLRGNTEAFF	TGTGCCAGCAGCTTGAGAGGGAACACTGAAGCTTTCTTT
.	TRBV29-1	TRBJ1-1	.	CSGGGGEGHTEAFF	TGCAGCGGTGGGGGCGGGGAGGGACACACTGAAGCTTTCTTT
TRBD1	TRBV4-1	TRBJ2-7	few	CASSQAPGQGTYEQYF	TGCGCCAGCAGCCAAGCCCCGGGACAGGGGACCTACGAGCAGTACTTC
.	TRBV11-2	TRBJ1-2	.	CASTQSWGDGYTF	TGTGCCAGCACCCAATCATGGGGGGATGGCTACACCTTC
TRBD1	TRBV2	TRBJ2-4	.	CASSEGQTLAKNIQYF	TGTGCCAGCAGTGAGGGACAGACTCTAGCCAAAAACATTCAGTACTTC
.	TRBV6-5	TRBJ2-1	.	CASSYSKGPYNEQFF	TGTGCCAGCAGTTACTCGAAGGGGCCATACAATGAGCAGTTCTTC
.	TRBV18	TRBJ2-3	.	CASSPPSTDTQYF	TGTGCCAGCTCACCACCTTCTACAGATACGCAGTATTTT
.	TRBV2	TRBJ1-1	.	CASSVTGPPTEAFF	TGTGCCAGCAGTGTCACAGGGCCCCCCACTGAAGCTTTCTTT
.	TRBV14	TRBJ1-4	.	CASSRATNEKLFF	TGTGCCAGCAGCCGAGCAACTAATGAAAAACTGTTTTTT
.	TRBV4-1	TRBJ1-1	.	CASSPRTETAEAFF	TGCGCCAGCAGCCCACGTACCGAAACGGCTGAAGCTTTCTTT
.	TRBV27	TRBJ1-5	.	CASSLAGNPNQPQHF	TGTGCCAGCAGTTTGGCCGGGAACCCGAATCAGCCCCAGCATTTT
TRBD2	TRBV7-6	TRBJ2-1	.	CASSFQAGGAYNEQFF	TGTGCCAGCAGCTTCCAGGCGGGGGGAGCCTACAATGAGCAGTTCTTC
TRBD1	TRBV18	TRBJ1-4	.	CASSAGGVFEKLFF	TGTGCCAGCTCAGCAGGGGGAGTTTTTGAAAAACTGTTTTTT
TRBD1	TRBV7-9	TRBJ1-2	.	CASSLTGAGSPIDTF	TGTGCCAGCAGCTTAACAGGGGCCGGATCACCGATTGACACCTTC